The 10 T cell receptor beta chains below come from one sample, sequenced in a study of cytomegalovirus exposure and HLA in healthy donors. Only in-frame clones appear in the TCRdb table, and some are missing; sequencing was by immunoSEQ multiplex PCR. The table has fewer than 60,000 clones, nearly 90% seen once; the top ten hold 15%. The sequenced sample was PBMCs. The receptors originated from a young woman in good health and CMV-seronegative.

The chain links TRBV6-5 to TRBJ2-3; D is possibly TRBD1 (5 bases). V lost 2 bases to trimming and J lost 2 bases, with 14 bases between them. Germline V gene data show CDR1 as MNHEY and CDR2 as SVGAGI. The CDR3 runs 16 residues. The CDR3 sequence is CASSYTGPGPTDTQYF. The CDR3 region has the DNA TGTGCCAGCAGTTACACTGGACCAGGGCCCACAGATACGCAGTATTTT.

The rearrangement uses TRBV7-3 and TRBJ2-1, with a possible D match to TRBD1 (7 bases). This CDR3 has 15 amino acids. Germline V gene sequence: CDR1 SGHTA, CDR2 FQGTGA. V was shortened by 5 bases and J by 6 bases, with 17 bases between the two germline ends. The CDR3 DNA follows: TGTGCCAGCAGCCCGCGGAGGGGGCAAATCAATGAGCAGTTCTTC. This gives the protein CASSPRRGQINEQFF.

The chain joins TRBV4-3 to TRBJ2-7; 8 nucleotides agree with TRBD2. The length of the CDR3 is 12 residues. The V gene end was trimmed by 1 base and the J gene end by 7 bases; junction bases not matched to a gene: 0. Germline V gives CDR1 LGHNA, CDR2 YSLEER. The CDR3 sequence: CASSQGLAEQYF. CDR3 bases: TGCGCCAGCAGCCAAGGACTAGCGGAGCAGTACTTC.

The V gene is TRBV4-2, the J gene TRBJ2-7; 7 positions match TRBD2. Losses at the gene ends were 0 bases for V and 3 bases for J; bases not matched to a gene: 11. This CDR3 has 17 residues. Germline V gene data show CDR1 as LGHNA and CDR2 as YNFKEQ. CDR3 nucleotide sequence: TGTGCCAGCAGCCAAGACTTGAGCGGGGACCTTCACTACGAGCAGTACTTC. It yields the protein CASSQDLSGDLHYEQYF.

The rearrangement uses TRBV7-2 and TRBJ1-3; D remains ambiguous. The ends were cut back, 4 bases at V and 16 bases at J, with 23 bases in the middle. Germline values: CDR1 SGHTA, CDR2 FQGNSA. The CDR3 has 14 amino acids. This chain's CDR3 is CASSSWPGSGYRYF. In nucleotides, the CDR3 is TGTGCCAGCAGCTCCTGGCCGGGTTCGGGGTATCGGTATTTT.

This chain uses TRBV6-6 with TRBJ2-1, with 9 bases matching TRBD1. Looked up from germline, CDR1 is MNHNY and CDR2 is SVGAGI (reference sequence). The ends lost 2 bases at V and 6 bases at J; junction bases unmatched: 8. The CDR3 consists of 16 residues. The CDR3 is CASSYPRDRGGNEQFF. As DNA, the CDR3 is TGTGCCAGCAGTTACCCAAGAGACAGGGGGGGCAATGAGCAGTTCTTC.

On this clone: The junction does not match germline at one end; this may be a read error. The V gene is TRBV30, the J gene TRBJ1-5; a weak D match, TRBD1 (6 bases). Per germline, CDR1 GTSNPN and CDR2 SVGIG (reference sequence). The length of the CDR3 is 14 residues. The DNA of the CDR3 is TGTGTCTGGAGTGTGGGCAGGGGAAATCAGCCCCAGCATTTT. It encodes CVWSVGRGNQPQHF.

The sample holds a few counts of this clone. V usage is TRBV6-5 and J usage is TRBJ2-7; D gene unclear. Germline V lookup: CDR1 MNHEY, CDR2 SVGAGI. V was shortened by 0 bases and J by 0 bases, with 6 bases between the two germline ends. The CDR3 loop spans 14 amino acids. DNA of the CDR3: TGTGCCAGCAGTTACTCCGTAGCCTCCTACGAGCAGTACTTC. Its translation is CASSYSVASYEQYF.

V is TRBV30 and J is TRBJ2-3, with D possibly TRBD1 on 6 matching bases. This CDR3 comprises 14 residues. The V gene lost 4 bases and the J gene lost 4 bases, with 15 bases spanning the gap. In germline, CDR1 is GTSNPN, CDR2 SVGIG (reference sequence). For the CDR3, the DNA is TGTGCCTGGACGGACAGTAAAAAGGCAGATACGCAGTATTTT. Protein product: CAWTDSKKADTQYF. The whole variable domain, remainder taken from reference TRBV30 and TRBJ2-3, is SQTIHQWPATLVQPVGSPLSLECTVEGTSNPNLYWYRQAAGRGLQLLFYSVGIGQISSEVPQNLSASRPQDRQFILSSKKLLLSDSGFYLCAWTDSKKADTQYFGPGTRLTVL.

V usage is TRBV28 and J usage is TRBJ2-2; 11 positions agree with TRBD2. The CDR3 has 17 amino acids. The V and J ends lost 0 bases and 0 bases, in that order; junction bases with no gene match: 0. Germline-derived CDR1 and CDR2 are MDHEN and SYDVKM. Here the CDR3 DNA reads TGTGCCAGCAGTTTATGGACTAGCGGGACGAACACCGGGGAGCTGTTTTTT. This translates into CASSLWTSGTNTGELFF.